This T cell receptor (beta chain) was captured by sequencing in a study of T cells in Graves' hyperthyroidism and ophthalmopathy. Germline CDR1 and CDR2: MDHEN and SYDVKM. This CDR3 spans 18 amino acids. With 2 bases removed from V and 4 bases from J, the gap between germline ends came to 23 bases. Ten or more counts support this clonotype. Regions amplified from RNA transcripts were the TCR beta CDR3 regions. The HTBI primer set drove a first-round RT-PCR of the TCR CDR3. TCRdb itself ran the multiplex PCR reads through MiXCR, one entry per CDR3 protein. Of under 400,000 distinct CDR3 sequences in the sample, approximately 15% are singletons; the top ten hold 8% to 13%.

Sequences were obtained from blood. The gene calls are TRBV28 and TRBJ1-1, with D tentatively TRBD1 (6 bases). This TCR was sampled from a woman aged 55-69 years with Graves' hyperthyroidism. For the CDR3, the DNA is TGTGCCAGCAGTTTACCCCCTGACAGGAGGGGGATTAGCACTGAAGCTTTCTTT. This sequence encodes CASSLPPDRRGISTEAFF.